This T cell receptor beta chain was observed in a study of blood T cell repertoires in COVID-19. Study information: PBMCs, B-cell-depleted T cells, or T cells provided the cDNA or gDNA that made up the material.

Profiled with immunoSEQ multiplex PCR; TCRdb holds only in-frame clones, not every one. The sample yields about 88,000 clones, approximately 91% seen once. The V end was cut by 0 bases, the J end by 5 bases, with 11 bases between. The CDR3 loop spans 14 amino acids. Germline V gene lookup returns CDR1 SGDLS and CDR2 YYNGEE. The clonotype comes from a human donor with active COVID-19. The donor label of this sample is uncertain. The chain uses TRBV9 and TRBJ1-2, with D tentatively TRBD1 (6 bases). Sequenced sample: peripheral blood. DNA for the CDR3: TGTGCCAGCAGCGTAGGAGATGGGACATATGGCTACACCTTC. This sequence encodes CASSVGDGTYGYTF. Drawing the rest from reference TRBV9 and TRBJ1-2, the complete variable domain is DSGVTQTPKHLITATGQRVTLRCSPRSGDLSVYWYQQSLDQGLQFLIQYYNGEERAKGNILERFSAQQFPDLHSELNLSSLELGDSALYFCASSVGDGTYGYTFGSGTRLTVV.